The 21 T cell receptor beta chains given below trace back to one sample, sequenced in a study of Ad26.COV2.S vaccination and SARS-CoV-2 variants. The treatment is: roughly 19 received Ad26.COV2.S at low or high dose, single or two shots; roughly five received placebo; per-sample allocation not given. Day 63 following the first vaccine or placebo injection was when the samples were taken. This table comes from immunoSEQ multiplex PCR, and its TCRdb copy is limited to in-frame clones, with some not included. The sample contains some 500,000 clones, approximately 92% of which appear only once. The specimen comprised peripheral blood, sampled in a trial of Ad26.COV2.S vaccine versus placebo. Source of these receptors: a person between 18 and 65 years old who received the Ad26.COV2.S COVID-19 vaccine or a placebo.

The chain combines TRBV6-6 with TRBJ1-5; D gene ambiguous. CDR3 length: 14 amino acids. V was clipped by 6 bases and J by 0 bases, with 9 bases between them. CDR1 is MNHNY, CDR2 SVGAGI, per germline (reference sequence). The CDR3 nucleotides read TGTGCCAGCAGCCCCGCAAATAGCAATCAGCCCCAGCATTTT. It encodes CASSPANSNQPQHF.

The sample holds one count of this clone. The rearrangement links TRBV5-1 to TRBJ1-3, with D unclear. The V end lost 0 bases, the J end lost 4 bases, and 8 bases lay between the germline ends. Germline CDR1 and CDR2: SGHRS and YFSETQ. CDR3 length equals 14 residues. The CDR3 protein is CASSLAPGGNTIYF. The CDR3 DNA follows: TGCGCCAGCAGCTTGGCGCCGGGGGGAAACACCATATATTTT.

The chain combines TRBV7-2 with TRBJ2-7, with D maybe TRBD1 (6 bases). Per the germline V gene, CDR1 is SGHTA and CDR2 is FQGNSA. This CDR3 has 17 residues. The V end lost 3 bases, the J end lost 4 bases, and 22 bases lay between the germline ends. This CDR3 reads CASSFISGTPTPYEQYV. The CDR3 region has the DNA TGTGCCAGCAGCTTCATATCCGGGACACCAACCCCTTACGAGCAGTACGTC.

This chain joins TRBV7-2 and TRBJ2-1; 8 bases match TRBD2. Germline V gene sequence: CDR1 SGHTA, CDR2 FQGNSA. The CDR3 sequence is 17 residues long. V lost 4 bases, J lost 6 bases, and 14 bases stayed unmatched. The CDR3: CASSSTSGLGGPNEQFF. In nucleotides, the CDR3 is TGTGCCAGCAGCTCGACCTCGGGACTAGGGGGGCCCAATGAGCAGTTCTTC.

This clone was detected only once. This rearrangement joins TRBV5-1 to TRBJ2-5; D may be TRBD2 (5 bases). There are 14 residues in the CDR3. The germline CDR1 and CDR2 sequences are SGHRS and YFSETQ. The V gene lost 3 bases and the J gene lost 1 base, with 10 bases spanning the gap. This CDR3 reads CASSSGLFQETQYF. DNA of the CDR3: TGCGCCAGCAGCTCTGGACTGTTCCAAGAGACCCAGTACTTC.

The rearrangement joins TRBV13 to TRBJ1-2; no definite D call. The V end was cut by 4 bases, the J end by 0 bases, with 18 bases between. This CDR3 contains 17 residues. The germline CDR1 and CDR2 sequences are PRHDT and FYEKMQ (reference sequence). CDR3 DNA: TGTGCCAGCAGCTCTTACCGGACGGAGAGATCTAACTATGGCTACACCTTC. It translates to CASSSYRTERSNYGYTF.

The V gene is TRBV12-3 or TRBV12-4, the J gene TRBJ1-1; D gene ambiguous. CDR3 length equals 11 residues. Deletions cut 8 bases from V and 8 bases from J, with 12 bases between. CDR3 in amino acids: CASVRREEAFF. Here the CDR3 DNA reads TGTGCCAGCGTGCGGCGGGAAGAAGCTTTCTTT.

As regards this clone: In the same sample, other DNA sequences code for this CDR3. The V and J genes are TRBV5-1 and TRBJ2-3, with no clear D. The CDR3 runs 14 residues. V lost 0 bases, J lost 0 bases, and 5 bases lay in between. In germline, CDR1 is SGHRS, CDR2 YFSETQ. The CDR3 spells CASSLGLSTDTQYF. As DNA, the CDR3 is TGCGCCAGCAGCTTGGGGCTAAGCACAGATACGCAGTATTTT.

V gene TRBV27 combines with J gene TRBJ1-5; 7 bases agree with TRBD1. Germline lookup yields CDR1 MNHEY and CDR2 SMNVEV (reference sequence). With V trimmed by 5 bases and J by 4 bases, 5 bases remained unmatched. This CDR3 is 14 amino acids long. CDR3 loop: CASSDRQGNQPQHF. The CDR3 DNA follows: TGTGCCAGCAGTGATAGACAGGGAAATCAGCCCCAGCATTTT.

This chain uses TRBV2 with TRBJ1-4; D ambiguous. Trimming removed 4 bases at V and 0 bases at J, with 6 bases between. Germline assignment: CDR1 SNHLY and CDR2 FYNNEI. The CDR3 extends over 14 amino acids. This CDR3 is CASSARATNEKLFF. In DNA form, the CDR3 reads TGTGCCAGCAGTGCACGGGCAACTAATGAAAAACTGTTTTTT.

The CDR3 DNA is TGTGCCAGCAGGCCGCAGGAAGGGGACTATGGCTACACCTTC. It specifies CASRPQEGDYGYTF. The rearrangement joins TRBV6-5 to TRBJ1-2, with TRBD1 as a possible D gene (5 bases). Germline assignment: CDR1 MNHEY and CDR2 SVGAGI. The V gene lost 6 bases and the J gene lost 3 bases, with 14 bases spanning the gap. The CDR3 runs to 14 residues.

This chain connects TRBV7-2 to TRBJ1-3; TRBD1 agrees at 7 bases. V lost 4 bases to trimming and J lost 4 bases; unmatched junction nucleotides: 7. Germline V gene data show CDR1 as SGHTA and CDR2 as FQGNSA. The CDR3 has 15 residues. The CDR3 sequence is CASSSQQGLGNTIYF. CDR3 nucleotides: TGTGCCAGCAGCTCCCAACAGGGGTTAGGAAACACCATATATTTT.

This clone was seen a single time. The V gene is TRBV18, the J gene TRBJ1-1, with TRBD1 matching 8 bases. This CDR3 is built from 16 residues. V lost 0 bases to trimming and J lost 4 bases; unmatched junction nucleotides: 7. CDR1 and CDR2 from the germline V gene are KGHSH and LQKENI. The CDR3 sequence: CASSPPSDRGTTEAFF. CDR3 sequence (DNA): TGTGCCAGCTCACCACCTAGTGACAGGGGAACCACTGAAGCTTTCTTT.

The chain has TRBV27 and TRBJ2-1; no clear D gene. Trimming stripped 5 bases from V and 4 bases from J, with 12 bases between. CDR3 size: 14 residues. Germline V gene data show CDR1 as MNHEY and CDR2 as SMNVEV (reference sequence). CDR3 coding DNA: TGTGCCAGCAGTCAAGGCATAGGTTACAATGAGCAGTTCTTC. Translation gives CASSQGIGYNEQFF.

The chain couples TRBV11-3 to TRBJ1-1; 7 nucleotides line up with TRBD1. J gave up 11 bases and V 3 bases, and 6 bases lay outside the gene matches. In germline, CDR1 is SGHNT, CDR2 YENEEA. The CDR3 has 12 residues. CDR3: CASSLAGGRAFF. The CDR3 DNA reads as TGTGCCAGCAGCTTGGCAGGGGGTAGGGCTTTCTTT.

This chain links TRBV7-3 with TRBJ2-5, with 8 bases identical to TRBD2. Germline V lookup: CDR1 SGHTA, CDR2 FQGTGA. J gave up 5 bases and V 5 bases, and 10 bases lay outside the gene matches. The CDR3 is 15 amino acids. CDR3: CASSPHPGLVETQYF. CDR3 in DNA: TGTGCCAGCAGCCCCCACCCGGGACTAGTGGAGACCCAGTACTTC.

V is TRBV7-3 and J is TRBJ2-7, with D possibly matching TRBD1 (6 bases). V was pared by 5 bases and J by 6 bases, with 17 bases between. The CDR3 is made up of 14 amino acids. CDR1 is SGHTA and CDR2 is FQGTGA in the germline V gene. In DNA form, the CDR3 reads TGTGCCAGCAGCACGCAGACAGGTGGGAGCGAGCAGTACTTC. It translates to CASSTQTGGSEQYF.

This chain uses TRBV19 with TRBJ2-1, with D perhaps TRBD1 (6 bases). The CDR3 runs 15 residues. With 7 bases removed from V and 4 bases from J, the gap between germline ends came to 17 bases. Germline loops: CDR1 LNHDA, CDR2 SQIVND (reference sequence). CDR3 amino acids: CASTLGAEEYNEQFF. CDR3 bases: TGTGCCAGTACTCTGGGGGCGGAGGAGTACAATGAGCAGTTCTTC.

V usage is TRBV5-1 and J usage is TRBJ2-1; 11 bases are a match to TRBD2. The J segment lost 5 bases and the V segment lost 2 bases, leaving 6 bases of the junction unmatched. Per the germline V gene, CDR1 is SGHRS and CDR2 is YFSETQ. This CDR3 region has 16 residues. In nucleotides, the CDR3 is TGCGCCAGCAGCTTAACTAGCGGGAGCGTCAACAATGAGCAGTTCTTC. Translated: CASSLTSGSVNNEQFF.

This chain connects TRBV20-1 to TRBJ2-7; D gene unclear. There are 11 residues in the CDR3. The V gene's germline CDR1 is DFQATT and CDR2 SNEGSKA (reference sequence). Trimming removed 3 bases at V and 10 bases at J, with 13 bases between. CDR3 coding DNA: TGCAGTGCTAGCCCCGGCGAAGGCCAGTACTTC. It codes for CSASPGEGQYF.

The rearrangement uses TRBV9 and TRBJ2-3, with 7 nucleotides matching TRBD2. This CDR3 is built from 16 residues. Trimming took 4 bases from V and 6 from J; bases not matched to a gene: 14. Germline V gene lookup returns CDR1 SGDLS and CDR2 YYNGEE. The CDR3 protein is CASSWPGGGVVDTQYF. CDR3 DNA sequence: TGTGCCAGCAGCTGGCCGGGCGGGGGTGTTGTGGATACGCAGTATTTT.